Here is one TCR beta chain with its context. The CDR3 runs to 16 residues. From germline, CDR1 is SNHLY and CDR2 FYNNEI. Trimming cost V 7 bases and J 6 bases; bases outside gene matches: 9. The sample comes from a study of blood T cell repertoires in COVID-19. Across the whole study: Specimens from acute and convalescent COVID-19 originated in the United States, Italy and Spain. PBMCs, B-cell-depleted T cells, or T cells were the source of the cDNA or gDNA that made up the material.

Study processing details: Amplified reference gene primers provided the basis for estimating nucleated cell counts. Assay: immunoSEQ multiplex PCR; the TCRdb copy retains only in-frame clones and omits some. V, J and clone size were drawn from that table, and D and trimming were deduced from the DNA. The sample lists 450,000 or so clones; around nine tenths were seen once. What was sequenced was peripheral blood. V is TRBV2 and J is TRBJ2-2; TRBD2 matches 12 bases. This sequence originates from a young man with COVID-19, enrolled during active disease. As DNA, the CDR3 is TGTGCCAGCATTGTTGCTAGCGGGGGGGCTGCCGGGGAGCTGTTTTTT. It encodes CASIVASGGAAGELFF.